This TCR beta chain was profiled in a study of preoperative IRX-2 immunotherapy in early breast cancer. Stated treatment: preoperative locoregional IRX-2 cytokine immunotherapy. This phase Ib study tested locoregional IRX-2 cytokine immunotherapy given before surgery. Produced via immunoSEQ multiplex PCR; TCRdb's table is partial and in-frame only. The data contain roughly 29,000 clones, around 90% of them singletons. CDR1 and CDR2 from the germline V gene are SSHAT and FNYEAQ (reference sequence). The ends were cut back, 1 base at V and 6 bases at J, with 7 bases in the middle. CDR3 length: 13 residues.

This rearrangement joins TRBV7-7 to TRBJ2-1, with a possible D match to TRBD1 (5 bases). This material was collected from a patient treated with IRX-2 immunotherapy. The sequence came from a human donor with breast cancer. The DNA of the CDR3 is TGTGCCAGCAGCTTAGGACAGTTCAATGAGCAGTTCTTC. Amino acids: CASSLGQFNEQFF. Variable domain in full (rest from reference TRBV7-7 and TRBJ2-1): GAGVSQSPRYKVTKRGQDVTLRCDPISSHATLYWYQQALGQGPEFLTYFNYEAQPDKSGLPSDRFSAERPEGSISTLTIQRTEQRDSAMYRCASSLGQFNEQFFGPGTRLTVL.